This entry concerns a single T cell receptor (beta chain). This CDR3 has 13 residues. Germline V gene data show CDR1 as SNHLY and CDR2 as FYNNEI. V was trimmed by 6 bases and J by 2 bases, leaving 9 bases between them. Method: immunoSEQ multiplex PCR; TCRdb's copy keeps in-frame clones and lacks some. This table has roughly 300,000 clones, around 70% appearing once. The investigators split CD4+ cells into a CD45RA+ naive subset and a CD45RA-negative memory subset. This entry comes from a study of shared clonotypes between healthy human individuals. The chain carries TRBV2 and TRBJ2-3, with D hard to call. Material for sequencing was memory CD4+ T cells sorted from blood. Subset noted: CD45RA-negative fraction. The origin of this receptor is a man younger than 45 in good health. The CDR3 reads CASRRQTTDTQYF. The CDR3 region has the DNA TGTGCCAGCAGAAGACAAACCACAGATACGCAGTATTTT.